This T cell receptor (beta chain) comes out of a study of shared clonotypes between healthy human individuals. This clone was counted between two and nine times. V gave up 6 bases and J gave up 2 bases, with 10 bases separating them. CDR1 is MNHNS, CDR2 SASEGT, per germline. This CDR3 has 13 residues. TCRdb keeps only in-frame clones here, not all; method: immunoSEQ multiplex PCR. There are over 950,000 clones in the sample; 70% to 85% occur only once, and 0.89% lies in the top ten. The material sequenced was memory CD4+ T cells from PBMCs. The subset here: CD45RA-negative fraction. The J gene is TRBJ2-5, the V gene TRBV6-1, with a tentative D call TRBD1 (5 bases). This TCR came from a man younger than 35 in good health. Some clones in this sample may be carry-over from other donors' samples. The CDR3 nucleotides are TGTGCCAGCAGCGCCGACAGACAAGAGACCCAGTACTTC. Its protein product is CASSADRQETQYF.